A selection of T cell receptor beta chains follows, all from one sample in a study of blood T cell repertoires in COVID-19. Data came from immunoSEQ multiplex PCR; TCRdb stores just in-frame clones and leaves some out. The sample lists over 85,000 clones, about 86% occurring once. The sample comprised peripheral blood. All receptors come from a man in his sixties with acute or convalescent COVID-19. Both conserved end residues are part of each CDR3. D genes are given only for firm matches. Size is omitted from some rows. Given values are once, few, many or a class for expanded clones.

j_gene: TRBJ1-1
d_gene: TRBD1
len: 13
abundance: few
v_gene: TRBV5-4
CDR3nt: TGTGCCAGCAGCTTCCCAGACAGGGCTGAAGCTTTCTTT
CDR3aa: CASSFPDRAEAFF

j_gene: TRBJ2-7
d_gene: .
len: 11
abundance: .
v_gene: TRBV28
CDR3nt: TGTGCCAGCAGTTTATTATTCGAGCAGTACTTC
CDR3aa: CASSLLFEQYF

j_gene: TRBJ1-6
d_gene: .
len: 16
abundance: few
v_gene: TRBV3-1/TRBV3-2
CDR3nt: TGTGCCAGCAGCCAAGCGGGGGGACGGATAAATTCACCCCTCCACTTT
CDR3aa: CASSQAGGRINSPLHF

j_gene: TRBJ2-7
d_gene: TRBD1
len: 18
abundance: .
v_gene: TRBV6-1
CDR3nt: TGTGCCAGCAGTGAACCCACCCGGGACAGGGTCAAAGGCTACGAGCAGTACTTC
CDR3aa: CASSEPTRDRVKGYEQYF

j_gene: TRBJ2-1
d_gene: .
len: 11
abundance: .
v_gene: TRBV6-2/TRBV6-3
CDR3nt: TGTGCCAGCAGCCACGGGAATGAGCAGTTCTTC
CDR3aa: CASSHGNEQFF

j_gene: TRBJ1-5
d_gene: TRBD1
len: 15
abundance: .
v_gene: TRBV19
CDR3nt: TGTGCCAGTAGGCCGGGACAGGGGGTGACTCAGCCCCAGCATTTT
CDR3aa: CASRPGQGVTQPQHF

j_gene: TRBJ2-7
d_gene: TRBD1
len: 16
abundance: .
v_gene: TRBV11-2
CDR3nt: TGTGCCAGCAGCTCGGGACAGGGGGTTAGTTCCTACGAGCAGTACTTC
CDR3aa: CASSSGQGVSSYEQYF

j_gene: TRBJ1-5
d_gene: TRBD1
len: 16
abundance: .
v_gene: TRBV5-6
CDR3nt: TGTGCCAGCAGCTTGGTTGGACAGGGCATAAATCAGCCCCAGCATTTT
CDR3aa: CASSLVGQGINQPQHF

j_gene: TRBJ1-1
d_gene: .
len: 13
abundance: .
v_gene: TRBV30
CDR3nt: TGTGCCTGGACAGACGGTGGAGCGGCTGAAGCTTTCTTT
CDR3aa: CAWTDGGAAEAFF

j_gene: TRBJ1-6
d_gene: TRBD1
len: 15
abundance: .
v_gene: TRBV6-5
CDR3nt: TGTGCCAGCAGTAGAGTCGGACAGGATAATTCACCCCTCCACTTT
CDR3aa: CASSRVGQDNSPLHF

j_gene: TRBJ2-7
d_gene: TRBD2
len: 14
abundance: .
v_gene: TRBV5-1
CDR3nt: TGCGCCAGCAAACCTAGCGGGGGTTCCTACGAGCAGTACTTC
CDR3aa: CASKPSGGSYEQYF

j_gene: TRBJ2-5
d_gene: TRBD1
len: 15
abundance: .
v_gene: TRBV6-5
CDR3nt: TGTGCCAGCAGATCAGGGGGCGCAGGGATAGAGACCCAGTACTTC
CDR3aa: CASRSGGAGIETQYF

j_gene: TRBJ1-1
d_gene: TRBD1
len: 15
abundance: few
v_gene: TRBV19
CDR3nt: TGTGCCAGTAGTCCCTGGGACAGGGGGAACACTGAAGCTTTCTTT
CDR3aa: CASSPWDRGNTEAFF

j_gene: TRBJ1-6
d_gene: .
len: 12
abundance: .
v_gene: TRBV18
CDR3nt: TGTGCCAGCTCACCCGGTAATTCACCCCTCCACTTT
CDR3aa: CASSPGNSPLHF

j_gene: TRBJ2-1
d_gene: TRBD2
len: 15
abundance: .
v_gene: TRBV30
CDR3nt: TGTGCCTGGAGTGCTAGGGCGGGAGTCCACAATGAGCAGTTCTTC
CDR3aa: CAWSARAGVHNEQFF

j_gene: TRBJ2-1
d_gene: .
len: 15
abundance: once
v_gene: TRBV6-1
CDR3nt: TGTGCCAGCAACCCGGAGAGGGAGGTGTACAATGAGCAGTTCTTC
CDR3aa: CASNPEREVYNEQFF

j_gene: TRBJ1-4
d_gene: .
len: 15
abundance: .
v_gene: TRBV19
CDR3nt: TGTGCCAGTACCAATCCGGGGATGGGTGGAGAAAAACTGTTTTTT
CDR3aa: CASTNPGMGGEKLFF

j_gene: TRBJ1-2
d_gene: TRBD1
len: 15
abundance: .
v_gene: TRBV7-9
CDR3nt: TGTGCCAGCAGCTCTGGACAGGGGCGCAACTATGGCTACACCTTC
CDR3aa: CASSSGQGRNYGYTF

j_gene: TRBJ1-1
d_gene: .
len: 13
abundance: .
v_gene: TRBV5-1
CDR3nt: TGCGCCAGCAGCTTGGAAGTCAGCACTGAAGCTTTCTTT
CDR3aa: CASSLEVSTEAFF

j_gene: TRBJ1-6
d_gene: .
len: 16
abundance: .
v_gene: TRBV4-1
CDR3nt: TGCGCCAGCAGCCAAGTCCCCAGCTCCTATAATTCACCCCTCCACTTT
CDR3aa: CASSQVPSSYNSPLHF

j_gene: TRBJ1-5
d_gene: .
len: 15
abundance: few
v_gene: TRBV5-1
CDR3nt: TGCGCCAGCAGCTTGGATACAGGGAGCAATCAGCCCCAGCATTTT
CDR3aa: CASSLDTGSNQPQHF

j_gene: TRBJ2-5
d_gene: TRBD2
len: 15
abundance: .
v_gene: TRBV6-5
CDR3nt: TGTGCCAGCAGACGATCACTAGCGGGAACTGAGACCCAGTACTTC
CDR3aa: CASRRSLAGTETQYF

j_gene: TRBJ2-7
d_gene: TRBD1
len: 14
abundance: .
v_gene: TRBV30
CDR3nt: TGTGCCTGGAGTCCCGGGACAGTATCCTACGAGCAGTACTTC
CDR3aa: CAWSPGTVSYEQYF

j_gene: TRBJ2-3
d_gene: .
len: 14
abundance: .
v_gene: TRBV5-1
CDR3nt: TGCGCCAGCAGCTTGGAACGACTATCAGATACGCAGTATTTT
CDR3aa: CASSLERLSDTQYF

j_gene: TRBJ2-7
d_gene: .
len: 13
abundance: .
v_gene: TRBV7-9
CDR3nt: TGTGCCAGCAGCCACAGGACCTCCTACGAGCAGTACTTC
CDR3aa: CASSHRTSYEQYF

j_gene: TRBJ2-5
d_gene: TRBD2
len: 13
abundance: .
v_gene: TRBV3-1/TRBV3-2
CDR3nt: TGTGCCAGCAGCCGGGGGACTAGGGAGACCCAGTACTTC
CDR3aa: CASSRGTRETQYF

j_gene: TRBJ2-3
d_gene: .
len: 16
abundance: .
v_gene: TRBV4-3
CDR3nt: TGCGCCAGCAGCCAAGGCGCGGCTAGCGGCACAGATACGCAGTATTTT
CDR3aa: CASSQGAASGTDTQYF

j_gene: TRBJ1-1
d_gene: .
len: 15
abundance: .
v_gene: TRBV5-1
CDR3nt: TGCGCCAGCAGCTTGGTTGGGGCTGCAAACACTGAAGCTTTCTTT
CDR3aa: CASSLVGAANTEAFF

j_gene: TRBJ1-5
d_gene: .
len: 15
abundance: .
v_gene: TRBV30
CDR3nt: TGTGCCTGGAGTGTCGGCAGGGGTGGGGGCCAGCCCCAGCATTTT
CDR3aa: CAWSVGRGGGQPQHF

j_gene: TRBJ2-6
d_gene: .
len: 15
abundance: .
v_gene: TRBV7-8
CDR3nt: TGTGCCAGCAGCTTAGTACAATCTGGGGCCAACGTCCTGACTTTC
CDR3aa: CASSLVQSGANVLTF

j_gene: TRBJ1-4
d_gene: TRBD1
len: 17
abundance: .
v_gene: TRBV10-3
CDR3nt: TGTGCCATCAGTGAGAGGGGACAGGGCGCAACTAATGAAAAACTGTTTTTT
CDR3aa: CAISERGQGATNEKLFF

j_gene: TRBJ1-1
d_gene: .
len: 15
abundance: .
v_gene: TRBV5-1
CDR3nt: TGCGCCAGCAGGATCTCATGGACAGCGAACACTGAAGCTTTCTTT
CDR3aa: CASRISWTANTEAFF

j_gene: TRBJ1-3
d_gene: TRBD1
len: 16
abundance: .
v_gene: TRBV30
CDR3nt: TGTGCCTGGAGTGCCTCGACAGGGTCGAGTGGAAACACCATATATTTT
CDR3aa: CAWSASTGSSGNTIYF

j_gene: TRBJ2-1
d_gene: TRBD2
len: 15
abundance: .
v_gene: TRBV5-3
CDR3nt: TGTGCCAGAAGGCGGGACTACCCGAATTACAATGAGCAGTTCTTC
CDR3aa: CARRRDYPNYNEQFF

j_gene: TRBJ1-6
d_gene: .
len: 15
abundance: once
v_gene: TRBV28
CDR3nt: TGTGCCAGCAGTTCGTGGACTAACTATAATTCACCCCTCCACTTT
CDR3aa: CASSSWTNYNSPLHF

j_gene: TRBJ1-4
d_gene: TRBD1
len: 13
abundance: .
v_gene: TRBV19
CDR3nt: TGTGCCAGCGGACAGGGGCCTAATGAAAAACTGTTTTTT
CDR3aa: CASGQGPNEKLFF

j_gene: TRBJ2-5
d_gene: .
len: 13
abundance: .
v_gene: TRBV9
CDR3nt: TGTGCCAGCAGCCCCGGGATACAAGAGACCCAGTACTTC
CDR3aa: CASSPGIQETQYF

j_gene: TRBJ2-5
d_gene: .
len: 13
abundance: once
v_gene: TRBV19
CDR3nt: TGTGCCAGTCGGGAGCATTACCAAGAGACCCAGTACTTC
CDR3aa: CASREHYQETQYF

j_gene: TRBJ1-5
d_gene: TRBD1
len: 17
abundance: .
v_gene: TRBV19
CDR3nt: TGTGCCAGTAGCACAACTTGGGACAGGGGCTTGAGGGGGACCCAGCATTTT
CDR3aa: CASSTTWDRGLRGTQHF

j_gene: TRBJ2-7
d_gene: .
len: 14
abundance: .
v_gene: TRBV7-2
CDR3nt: TGTGCCAGCCGTGGACAGAGAACCTTCCACGAGCAGTACTTC
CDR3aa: CASRGQRTFHEQYF

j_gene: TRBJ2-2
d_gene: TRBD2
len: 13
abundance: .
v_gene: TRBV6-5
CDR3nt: TGTGCCAGCGGGACTAGTGGTGGCGGGGAGCTGTTTTTT
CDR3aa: CASGTSGGGELFF

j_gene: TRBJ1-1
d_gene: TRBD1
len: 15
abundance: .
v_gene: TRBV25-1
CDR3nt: TGTGCCAGCAGAACGGACAGGGGTTGGAGCGCTGAAGCTTTCTTT
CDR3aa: CASRTDRGWSAEAFF

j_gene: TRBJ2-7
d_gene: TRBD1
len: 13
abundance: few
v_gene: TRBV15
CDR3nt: TGTGCCACCGGAGAGGACAGGCTTTACGAGCAGTACTTC
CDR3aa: CATGEDRLYEQYF

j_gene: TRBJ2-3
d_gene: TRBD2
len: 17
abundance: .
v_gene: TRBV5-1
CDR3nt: TGCGCCAGCAGCACGGGGGCGTCTAGCGGGGTGACAGATACGCAGTATTTT
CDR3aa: CASSTGASSGVTDTQYF

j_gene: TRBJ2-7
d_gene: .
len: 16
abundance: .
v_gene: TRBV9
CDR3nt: TGTGCCAGCAGCGTAGAACCGGCAAGGGGGGGATACGAGCAGTACTTC
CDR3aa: CASSVEPARGGYEQYF

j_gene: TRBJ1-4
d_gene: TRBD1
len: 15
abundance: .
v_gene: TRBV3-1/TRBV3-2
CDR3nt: TGTGCCAGCAGCCCCGGGACAGGGGGCAGGGAAAAACTGTTTTTT
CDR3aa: CASSPGTGGREKLFF

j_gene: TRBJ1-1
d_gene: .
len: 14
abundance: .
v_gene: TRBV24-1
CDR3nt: TGTGCCACCAGTGATCCCGGTTCTTGGCCAGGAGCTTTCTTT
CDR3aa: CATSDPGSWPGAFF

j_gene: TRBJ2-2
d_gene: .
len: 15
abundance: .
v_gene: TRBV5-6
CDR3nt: TGTGCCAGCAGCTTGGGGGGAGTGAGGACCGGGGAGCTGTTTTTT
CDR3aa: CASSLGGVRTGELFF

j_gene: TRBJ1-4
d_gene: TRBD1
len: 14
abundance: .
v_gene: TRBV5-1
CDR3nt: TGCGCCAGCAGCGGGACAGGGGGCGTTGAAAAACTGTTTTTT
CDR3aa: CASSGTGGVEKLFF

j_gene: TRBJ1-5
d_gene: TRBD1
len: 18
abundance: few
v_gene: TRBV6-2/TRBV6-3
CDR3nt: TGTGCCAGCAGTTACTCGTCCGGGACAGGGGCCCAAAATCAGCCCCAGCATTTT
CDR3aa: CASSYSSGTGAQNQPQHF

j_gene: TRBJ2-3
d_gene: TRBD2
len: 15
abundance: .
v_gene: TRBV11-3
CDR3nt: TGTGCCAGCAGCTTAGGGACTAGGGTCACAGATACGCAGTATTTT
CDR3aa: CASSLGTRVTDTQYF

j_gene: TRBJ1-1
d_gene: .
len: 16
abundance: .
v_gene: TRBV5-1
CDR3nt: TGCGCCAGCAGCTTGTATTTGGGACGGAGGGAAACTGAAGCTTTCTTT
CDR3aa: CASSLYLGRRETEAFF

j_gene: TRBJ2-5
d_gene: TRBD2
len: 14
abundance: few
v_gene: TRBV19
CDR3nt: TGTGCCACTGGGACTAGCGGGAGCCAAGAGACCCAGTACTTC
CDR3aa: CATGTSGSQETQYF

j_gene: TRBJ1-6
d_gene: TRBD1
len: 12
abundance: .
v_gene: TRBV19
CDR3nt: TGTGCCAGTAAACAGGGGGATTCACCCCTCCACTTT
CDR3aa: CASKQGDSPLHF

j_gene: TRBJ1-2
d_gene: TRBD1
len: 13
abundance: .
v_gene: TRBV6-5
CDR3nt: TGTGCCATCGAATTCGCAGGGGGCAATGGCTACACCTTC
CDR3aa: CAIEFAGGNGYTF

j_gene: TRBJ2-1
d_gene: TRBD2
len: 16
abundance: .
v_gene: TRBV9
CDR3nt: TGTGCCAGCAGCGCGTATAGCGGGGGGGCGAACAATGAGCAGTTCTTC
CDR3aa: CASSAYSGGANNEQFF

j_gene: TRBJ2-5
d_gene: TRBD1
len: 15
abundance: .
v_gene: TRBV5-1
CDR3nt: TGCGCCAGCAGGCGGGCAGGGGGCGAGTTGGAGACCCAGTACTTC
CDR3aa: CASRRAGGELETQYF